This TCR beta chain was identified during a study of blood T cell repertoires in COVID-19 (dated by TCRdb to about 2020). Background for the entire study: Samples from collaborators originated in the United States, Italy and Spain and spanned both the acute and convalescent phases of COVID-19. The prospective study material was composed of cDNA or gDNA derived from T cells, B-cell-depleted T cells, or PBMCs. The dataset comprised deeply sampled blood TCRbeta repertoires from subjects exposed to, actively infected with, or recovered from COVID-19. A freely available public database, intended as a resource for researchers studying the immune response to SARS-CoV-2, is where the repertoires were released. The samples were drawn from two sources: the first 160 participants of the ongoing ImmuneRACE study, and over 950 subjects contributed by 6 global collaborators. Sample metadata almost always included a de-identified subject ID, COVID-19 status, age in years and sex. Where available, HLA class I and class II types were taken from metadata supplied by the sample provider and were not determined by assay-based typing. Overall results and qualifications from the work: The amount of clinical and demographic metadata varied by source and participant and was provided uncurated.

One collaborating source in Seattle enrolled patients while the patients were actively infected and followed the patients over time throughout the course of disease. Each collaborating institution followed its own protocols to collect whole blood in K2EDTA tubes. For TCRbeta analysis, collaborator samples were shipped as frozen whole blood, as isolated PBMCs, or as DNA extracted from either sample type. About this clone itself: Its antigen remains unidentified. One base away there is no much larger clone; base qualities are not given.

From its cysteine to its phenylalanine, the CDR3 spans 15 amino acids. Only the CDR3 portion is preserved as DNA: 45 bases, with reading frame beginning at the first base. At the junction V is shortened by 0 bases and J by 2 bases; bases outside the gene matches: 3. The germline V gene (reference sequence) yields LNHDA for CDR1 and SQIVND for CDR2. The immunoSEQ Assay, a bias-controlled multiplex PCR, was used to amplify TCRbeta CDR3 regions from genomic DNA. On the authors' methods: The number of nucleated cells in each sample was estimated from the amplification of reference gene primers within the assay. To quantify the absolute abundance of each unique TCRbeta CDR3 rearrangement, sequence reads were collapsed and filtered. For each sample, productive Simpson clonality was calculated as the square root of Simpson's diversity index across productive rearrangements. TCRdb provides this immuneACCESS table in a form limited to in-frame rearrangements. Some clones are lacking; in checked studies, under half of them reflect an unresolved V gene, and why the rest are absent is not known. That table furnishes V, J and clone size, whereas the DNA furnished D and trimming. In this sample the table shows over 250,000 clones, approximately 86% of which occur a single time. The ten biggest clones cover roughly 14% of the sample.

Here the chain combines TRBV19 and TRBJ1-2; 7 junctional bases match TRBD1. Input material: peripheral blood. The sequence came from a woman aged 70-85 years with COVID-19, enrolled during active disease. CDR3 sequence: CASSIDLRGNYGYTF. The DNA is TGTGCCAGTAGTATAGACCTCAGGGGGAACTATGGCTACACCTTC.